This TCR beta chain originates from a study of response to subunit inactivated influenza vaccine (dated by TCRdb to the late 2010s). For the wider study: The study used deep quantitative T cell receptor repertoire profiling to track responses to a trivalent subunit inactivated influenza vaccine. What the research found in general, with its limitations: It was suggested by the authors that each seasonal influenza vaccination may recruit only a limited number of new T cells.

Library generation was performed with RT-PCR. The sequencing machine was an Illumina HiSeq 2500. TCRdb trimmed the raw reads at Q25, called clones with MiXCR and kept productive beta chains. Entries that share a CDR3 protein sequence are merged under the most common genes and DNA. The sample has 450,000 to 600,000 distinct CDR3 sequences on record, approximately 7.8% of them singletons. The biggest ten clones account for under 15% of the sample. Inclusive of the bounding cysteine and phenylalanine, the CDR3 is 18 residues long. The sequence is cut down to CDR3 DNA, 54 bases in frame from base 1. About this clonotype: Its antigen has not been determined. No base-level quality is on record; no much larger clone is a single base apart.

This clonotype was obtained from a man between 45 and 75 years old who received an inactivated influenza vaccine. Donor details come from another sample of the same person, matched by shared clones. Source: PBMCs from blood, taken around 2 years after vaccination. The V gene is TRBV21-1 and the J gene is TRBJ2-3; the table gives TRBD1 as D, unverified against the DNA. TRBV21-1 is labeled a pseudogene. This receptor has the CDR3 CASSTRATKGSYTDTQYF. The nucleotide sequence is TGTGCCAGCAGCACAAGGGCCACGAAGGGGTCTTACACAGATACGCAGTATTTT.